This T cell receptor (beta chain) originates from a study of blood T cell repertoires in COVID-19. In the authors' workflow: Reference gene primer amplification gave estimated nucleated cell counts. Clones were read by immunoSEQ multiplex PCR, and TCRdb kept only the in-frame ones, dropping some. V and J calls and clone size come straight from that table; D and trimming were deduced from the DNA. The sample has approximately 500,000 clones, around nine tenths seen once. V dropped 4 bases and J dropped 7 bases, with 13 bases sitting between them. This CDR3 region has 13 residues. Germline CDR1 reads MNHEY; CDR2 reads SVGAGI. Seattle patients were enrolled while actively infected and followed longitudinally.

The chain combines TRBV6-5 with TRBJ1-2; maybe TRBD1 (6 bases). Sequences were obtained from peripheral blood. This receptor was obtained from a woman aged 45-65 years with COVID-19, enrolled during active disease. In nucleotides, the CDR3 is TGTGCCAGCAGTTTTACGACAGGTACTGGCTACACCTTC. It codes for CASSFTTGTGYTF.